The source of this T cell receptor beta chain is a study of T-cell reconstitution after alpha-beta-depleted transplantation in children. Study observations and caveats: Surviving thymic progenitors and recipient T cells were the source of high TCRbeta diversity at day 60 in some patients. T-cell counts and diversity were attributed mostly to newly produced T cells one year after transplant.

V was shortened by 10 bases and J by 2 bases, with 11 bases between the two germline ends. The CDR3 sequence is 12 residues long. CDR1 MDHEN and CDR2 SYDVKM come from the germline V gene. The authors prepared the TCRbeta library with unique molecular identifiers. TCRdb analysed the PCR reads with MiXCR anew, one entry per CDR3 protein. The sample contains about 980,000 distinct CDR3 sequences, 25% to 30% of which appear only once. Details on this clonotype: Its antigen is not identified.

Material: PBMCs, mostly from graft donor cells, obtained 360 days after TCRalphabeta/CD19-depleted stem cell transplant. This TCR derives from a boy under two years old who had a stem cell transplant for SCID, so the T cells may come from the graft donor. The rearrangement uses TRBV28 and TRBJ2-5; weak D call: TRBD1 (7 bases). Here the CDR3 DNA reads TGTGCCACCTCAGGGGGGCAAGAGACCCAGTACTTC. This gives the protein CATSGGQETQYF.